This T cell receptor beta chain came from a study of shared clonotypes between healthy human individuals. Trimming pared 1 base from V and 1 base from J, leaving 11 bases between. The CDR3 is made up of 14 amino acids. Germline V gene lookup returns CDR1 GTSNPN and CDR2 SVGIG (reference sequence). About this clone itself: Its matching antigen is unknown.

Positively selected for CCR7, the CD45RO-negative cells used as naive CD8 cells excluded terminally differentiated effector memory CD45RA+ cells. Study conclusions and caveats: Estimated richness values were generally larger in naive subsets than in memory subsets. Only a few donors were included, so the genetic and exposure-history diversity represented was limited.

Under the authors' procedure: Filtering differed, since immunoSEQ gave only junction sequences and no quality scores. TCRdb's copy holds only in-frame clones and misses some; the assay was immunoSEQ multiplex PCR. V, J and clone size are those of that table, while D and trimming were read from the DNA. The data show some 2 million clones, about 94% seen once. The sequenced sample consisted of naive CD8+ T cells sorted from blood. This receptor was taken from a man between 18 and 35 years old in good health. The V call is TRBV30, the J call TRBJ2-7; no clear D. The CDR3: CAWSEGSESYEQYF. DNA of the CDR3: TGTGCCTGGAGTGAAGGGTCGGAGTCCTACGAGCAGTACTTC.